These 23 T cell receptor beta chains originate from one sample sequenced in a study of cytotoxic CD8 clonotypes in ibrutinib-treated CLL. Repertoires were generated with immunoSEQ multiplex PCR, while TCRdb's copy carries only in-frame clones and drops some. The table includes tens of thousands of clones, about 70% detected once. The specimen comprised PBMCs, sampled before ibrutinib treatment. The receptors originated from a human donor with chronic lymphocytic leukemia.

This clone was detected only once. The rearrangement uses TRBV18 and TRBJ2-7; TRBD1 aligns across 8 bases. Germline V CDR1 and CDR2: KGHSH, LQKENI. The J segment lost 3 bases and the V segment lost 3 bases, leaving 1 base of the junction unmatched. The CDR3 is 13 amino acids. CDR3 in amino acids: CASSPDRDYEQYF. The DNA for the CDR3 is TGTGCCAGCTCACCGGACAGGGACTACGAGCAGTACTTC.

The rearrangement joins TRBV18 to TRBJ1-3; D possibly corresponds to TRBD1 (5 bases). From germline, CDR1 is KGHSH and CDR2 LQKENI. Trimming left V 5 bases short and J 4 bases short, with 15 bases between. This CDR3 has 15 amino acids. CDR3 loop: CASSTRDGTGNTIYF. CDR3 in DNA: TGTGCCAGCTCAACCCGGGATGGGACGGGAAACACCATATATTTT.

The CDR3 loop is CASRGGRSTYNEQFF. DNA for the CDR3: TGTGCCAGCCGTGGGGGGAGGTCCACCTACAATGAGCAGTTCTTC. The rearrangement links TRBV6-5 to TRBJ2-1, with D perhaps TRBD2 (6 bases). The germline V gene encodes CDR1 MNHEY and CDR2 SVGAGI. The CDR3 is made up of 15 amino acids. V lost 8 bases and J 2 bases, leaving 16 bases between the germline ends.

The chain combines TRBV29-1 with TRBJ2-2; 10 nucleotides agree with TRBD1. This CDR3 spans 14 amino acids. Germline loops: CDR1 SQVTM, CDR2 ANQGSEA. Germline trimming cut 4 bases from V and 4 bases from J; bases unmatched to any gene: 3. The CDR3 loop reads CSVVRTGGTGELFF. The CDR3 DNA is TGCAGCGTTGTCCGGACAGGGGGCACCGGGGAGCTGTTTTTT.

Only a few counts were recorded for this clone. The chain joins TRBV7-9 to TRBJ1-1; TRBD1 agrees at 7 bases. Germline trimming cut 5 bases from V and 1 base from J; bases unmatched to any gene: 4. The CDR3 length is 14 residues. Germline V gene sequence: CDR1 SEHNR, CDR2 FQNEAQ (reference sequence). CDR3 in DNA: TGTGCCAGCAGCCCGGGACAGAAGAACACTGAAGCTTTCTTT. The encoded protein is CASSPGQKNTEAFF.

This clone appeared many times. The chain links TRBV10-3 to TRBJ1-5; no reliable D call. Trimming took 3 bases from V and 2 from J, leaving 2 bases between them. Per the germline V gene, CDR1 is ENHRY and CDR2 is SYGVKD. The CDR3 is made up of 12 amino acids. CDR3: CAISDGNQPQHF. CDR3 bases: TGTGCCATCAGTGACGGCAATCAGCCCCAGCATTTT.

This chain uses TRBV12-5 with TRBJ1-2; D not resolved. This CDR3 has 14 amino acids. CDR1 and CDR2 (germline): LGHNT, FRNRAP. Trimming pared 0 bases from V and 0 bases from J, leaving 5 bases between. In nucleotides, the CDR3 is TGTGCTAGTGGTTTGGTATCAACTAACTATGGCTACACCTTC. It yields the protein CASGLVSTNYGYTF.

Comment on this clone: Relative to the germline gene, one junction end is altered; a read error may explain this. V usage is TRBV6-5 and J usage is TRBJ2-7, with D possibly being TRBD1 (5 bases). CDR1 is MNHEY, CDR2 SVGAGI, per germline. CDR3 length: 13 amino acids. The CDR3 DNA reads TGTGCCATCAGTGAGGCCACAGGATGGCTCGTGTACTTC. This gives the protein CAISEATGWLVYF.

This sequence joins TRBV20-1 and TRBJ1-4; D remains ambiguous. V lost 1 base and J lost 8, with 5 bases in between. This CDR3 spans 11 amino acids. Germline V gene lookup returns CDR1 DFQATT and CDR2 SNEGSKA (reference sequence). In DNA form, the CDR3 reads TGCAGTGCTAGAGGGGGAGAAAAACTGTTTTTT. Translating gives CSARGGEKLFF.

CDR3 nucleotides: TGTGCCAGCAGTTCCGGTTGGGCTTTCTTT. Translation: CASSSGWAFF. J is TRBJ1-1 and V is TRBV28; no clear D gene. CDR1 and CDR2 from the germline V gene are MDHEN and SYDVKM. With 4 bases removed from V and 11 bases from J, the gap between germline ends came to 8 bases. CDR3 size: 10 residues.

The J gene is TRBJ2-2, the V gene TRBV4-2; D gene ambiguous. The ends were cut back, 2 bases at V and 0 bases at J, with 7 bases in the middle. Per the germline V gene, CDR1 is LGHNA and CDR2 is YNFKEQ. The CDR3 has 15 residues. The CDR3 is CASSQPIANTGELFF. In nucleotides, the CDR3 is TGTGCCAGCAGCCAACCTATTGCGAACACCGGGGAGCTGTTTTTT.

V gene TRBV28 combines with J gene TRBJ1-4; TRBD1 is a possible D gene (5 bases). The CDR3 spans 17 residues. The germline gives CDR1 MDHEN, CDR2 SYDVKM. V was clipped by 2 bases and J by 4 bases, with 17 bases between them. This chain's CDR3 is CASSLQTVRGYNEKLFF. The CDR3 DNA sequence: TGTGCCAGCAGTTTACAAACCGTTCGGGGGTATAATGAAAAACTGTTTTTT. Variable domain in full (rest from reference TRBV28 and TRBJ1-4): DVKVTQSSRYLVKRTGEKVFLECVQDMDHENMFWYRQDPGLGLRLIYFSYDVKMKEKGDIPEGYSVSREKKERFSLILESASTNQTSMYLCASSLQTVRGYNEKLFFGSGTQLSVL.

This chain links TRBV30 with TRBJ1-5, with D unresolved. From germline, CDR1 is GTSNPN and CDR2 SVGIG (reference sequence). The CDR3 extends over 13 amino acids. The V gene lost 3 bases and the J gene lost 9 bases, with 15 bases spanning the gap. The CDR3 protein is CAWSPGLTGPQHF. The CDR3 nucleotides read TGTGCCTGGAGCCCGGGCCTTACTGGGCCCCAGCATTTT. Variable domain in full (rest from reference TRBV30 and TRBJ1-5): SQTIHQWPATLVQPVGSPLSLECTVEGTSNPNLYWYRQAAGRGLQLLFYSVGIGQISSEVPQNLSASRPQDRQFILSSKKLLLSDSGFYLCAWSPGLTGPQHFGDGTRLSIL.

This clone was seen more than once but under ten times. The chain links TRBV2 to TRBJ2-2; 13 bases match TRBD2. The V gene end was trimmed by 7 bases and the J gene end by 5 bases; junction bases not matched to a gene: 4. Per the germline V gene, CDR1 is SNHLY and CDR2 is FYNNEI. The length of the CDR3 is 15 residues. The CDR3 nucleotides are TGTGCCAGCATTGGGACTAGCGGGACAACCGGGGAGCTGTTTTTT. This translates into CASIGTSGTTGELFF.

The chain uses TRBV5-1 and TRBJ1-1; D remains unclear. The CDR3 is 13 residues long. The germline V gene has CDR1 SGHRS and CDR2 YFSETQ. V was cut by 3 bases and J by 1 base, with 7 bases left in between. The CDR3 region is CASSSGPNTEAFF. In DNA, the CDR3 is TGCGCCAGCAGCTCCGGGCCGAACACTGAAGCTTTCTTT.

The rearrangement links TRBV11-2 to TRBJ1-5; 7 nucleotides agree with TRBD1. The ends lost 1 base at V and 7 bases at J; junction bases unmatched: 7. The CDR3 runs 15 residues. Per the germline V gene, CDR1 is SGHAT and CDR2 is FQNNGV. The CDR3: CASSLVEGAGQPQHF. The DNA for the CDR3 is TGTGCCAGCAGCTTAGTTGAGGGGGCTGGGCAGCCCCAGCATTTT.

A single count supports this clone. This chain joins TRBV5-1 and TRBJ1-2; tentative D call: TRBD1 (5 bases). The germline CDR1 and CDR2 sequences are SGHRS and YFSETQ. The germline V and J ends were trimmed by 3 bases and 4 bases, with 19 bases remaining between them. The CDR3 extends over 16 amino acids. The CDR3 coding sequence is TGCGCCAGCAGCTCAGTGGGGTCAGGGTCGGCCTATGGCTACACCTTC. It is translated as CASSSVGSGSAYGYTF.

This chain links TRBV4-2 with TRBJ2-7, with D possibly TRBD1 on 6 matching bases. The CDR3 has 15 residues. With 7 bases removed from V and 2 bases from J, the gap between germline ends came to 18 bases. Germline CDR1 and CDR2: LGHNA and YNFKEQ. The CDR3: CASTESLGAAYEQYF. DNA of the CDR3: TGTGCCAGCACCGAAAGTCTGGGGGCTGCCTACGAGCAGTACTTC.

This clone appeared a single time. This rearrangement joins TRBV4-3 to TRBJ1-6; D is perhaps TRBD1 (5 bases). CDR1 LGHNA and CDR2 YSLEER come from the germline V gene. The CDR3 is made up of 15 amino acids. Trimming pared 0 bases from V and 9 bases from J, leaving 12 bases between. DNA for the CDR3: TGCGCCAGCAGCCAAGAGCTGGGACGAGGTTCACCCCTCCACTTT. Encoded protein: CASSQELGRGSPLHF.

The chain uses TRBV7-8 and TRBJ1-5; D remains ambiguous. V was cut by 5 bases and J by 3 bases, with 11 bases left in between. CDR1 and CDR2 from the germline V gene are SGHVS and FQNEAQ. The CDR3 contains 14 residues. The CDR3 is CASSPPGYNQPQHF. In nucleotides, the CDR3 is TGTGCCAGCAGCCCCCCCGGGTACAATCAGCCCCAGCATTTT.

This clone was seen more than once but under ten times. This chain connects TRBV10-3 to TRBJ1-1; 9 positions agree with TRBD1. The germline V gene has CDR1 ENHRY and CDR2 SYGVKD. Losses at the gene ends were 9 bases for V and 6 bases for J; bases not matched to a gene: 14. This CDR3 is built from 15 residues. The CDR3 DNA sequence: TGTGCCATAGCGGACAGGGGAGTGGAAAACGCTGAAGCTTTCTTT. The encoded protein is CAIADRGVENAEAFF.

This clone was found a few times. This chain connects TRBV9 to TRBJ1-2, with D possibly TRBD1 on 6 matching bases. Germline assignment: CDR1 SGDLS and CDR2 YYNGEE. V dropped 0 bases and J dropped 5 bases, with 26 bases sitting between them. The length of the CDR3 is 19 residues. The CDR3 is CASSVGGGVHRDILYGYTF. The CDR3, as DNA: TGTGCCAGCAGCGTAGGCGGGGGGGTCCACCGGGACATTCTTTATGGCTACACCTTC.

The chain carries TRBV11-1 and TRBJ2-5, with unresolved D. The CDR3 spans 11 residues. Germline assignment: CDR1 SGHAT and CDR2 FQDESV (reference sequence). Trimming stripped 8 bases from V and 7 bases from J, with 11 bases between. The CDR3 nucleotides are TGTGCCAGCTTAGGCTCGGGGACCCAGTACTTC. The encoded protein is CASLGSGTQYF.